This passage covers 3 T cell receptor beta chains from one sample sequenced in a study of metastatic and nonmetastatic thyroid tumors. TCRdb ran MiXCR on the PCR reads. Of approximately 25,000 clones listed, 20% to 25% were seen once; the top ten hold about 30%. Each patient went into thyroid surgery without having received any treatment. Sequencing used blood. The receptors shown here come from a male donor with papillary thyroid cancer or a benign thyroid nodule (not recorded which). Some clones in this sample may be carry-over from other donors' samples.

As for this clone: A read error may produce the germline difference seen at one junction end. The chain has TRBV10-2 and TRBJ2-7; 7 nucleotides align to TRBD1. Germline CDR1 reads WSHSY; CDR2 reads SAAADI. This CDR3 region has 14 residues. The CDR3 bases are TGCGCAAGCAGTGAGTCGGGACAGCTCCACGTGCAGTCCTTC. It encodes CASSESGQLHVQSF.

The chain recombines TRBV29-1 with TRBJ1-1, with D possibly matching TRBD1 (5 bases). Between the trimmed V and J ends, which lost 6 bases and 10 bases, there was a span of 21 bases. CDR3 length: 13 amino acids. Per germline, CDR1 SQVTM and CDR2 ANQGSEA. As DNA, the CDR3 is TGCAGCGTGACGGGGCAGATGAACACCGTAGCTTTCTTT. Encoded protein: CSVTGQMNTVAFF. Combining the CDR3 with reference TRBV29-1 and TRBJ1-1 gives the whole variable domain SAVISQKPSRDICQRGTSLTIQCQVDSQVTMMFWYRQQPGQSLTLIATANQGSEATYESGFVIDKFPISRPNLTFSTLTVSNMSPEDSSIYLCSVTGQMNTVAFFGQGTRLTVV.

This clone was counted ten times or more. The rearrangement joins TRBV4-1 to TRBJ1-5, with D possibly TRBD1 on 6 matching bases. The CDR3 sequence is 15 residues long. V gave up 1 base and J gave up 6 bases, with 13 bases separating them. The V gene's germline CDR1 is MGHRA and CDR2 YSYEKL. CDR3 sequence (DNA): TGCGCCAGCAGCCAAGTACAGGGAGGGAGTCAGCCCCAGCATTTT. It is translated as CASSQVQGGSQPQHF.